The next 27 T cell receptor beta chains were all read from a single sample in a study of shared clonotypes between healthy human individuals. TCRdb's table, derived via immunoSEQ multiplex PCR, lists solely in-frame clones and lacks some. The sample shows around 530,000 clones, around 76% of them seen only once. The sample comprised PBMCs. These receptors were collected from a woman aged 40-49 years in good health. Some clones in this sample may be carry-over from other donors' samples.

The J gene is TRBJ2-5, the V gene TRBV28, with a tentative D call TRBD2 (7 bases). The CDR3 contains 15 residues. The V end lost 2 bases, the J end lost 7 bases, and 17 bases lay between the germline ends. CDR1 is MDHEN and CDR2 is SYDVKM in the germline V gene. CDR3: CASSLRLARGGTQYF. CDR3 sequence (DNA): TGTGCCAGCAGTTTAAGACTAGCCCGAGGGGGGACCCAGTACTTC.

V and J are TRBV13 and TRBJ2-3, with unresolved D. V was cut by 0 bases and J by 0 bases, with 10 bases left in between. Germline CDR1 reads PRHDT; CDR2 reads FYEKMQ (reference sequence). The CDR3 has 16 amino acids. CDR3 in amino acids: CASSLGFTESTDTQYF. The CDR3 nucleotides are TGTGCCAGCAGCTTAGGGTTCACAGAGAGCACAGATACGCAGTATTTT. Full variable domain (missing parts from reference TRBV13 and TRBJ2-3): AAGVIQSPRHLIKEKRETATLKCYPIPRHDTVYWYQQGPGQDPQFLISFYEKMQSDKGSIPDRFSAQQFSDYHSELNMSSLELGDSALYFCASSLGFTESTDTQYFGPGTRLTVL.

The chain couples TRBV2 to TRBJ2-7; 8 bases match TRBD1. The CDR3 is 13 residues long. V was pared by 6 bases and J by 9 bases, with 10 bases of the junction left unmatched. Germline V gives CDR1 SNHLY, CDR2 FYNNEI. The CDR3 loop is CASSSQDRAVQYF. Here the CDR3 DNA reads TGTGCCAGCAGCTCCCAGGACAGGGCCGTGCAGTACTTC.

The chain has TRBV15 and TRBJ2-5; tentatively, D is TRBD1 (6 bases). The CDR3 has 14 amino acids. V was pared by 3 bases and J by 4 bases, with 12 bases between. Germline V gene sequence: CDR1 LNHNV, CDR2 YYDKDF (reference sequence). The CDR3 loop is CATSRSTGLETQYF. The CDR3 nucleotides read TGTGCCACCAGCAGGTCTACAGGGTTAGAGACCCAGTACTTC.

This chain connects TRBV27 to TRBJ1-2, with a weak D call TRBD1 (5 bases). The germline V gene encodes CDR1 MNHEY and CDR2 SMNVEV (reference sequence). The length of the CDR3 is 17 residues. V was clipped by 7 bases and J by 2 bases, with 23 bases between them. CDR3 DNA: TGTGCCAGCACCCGAACCTCACTTGGAGGGGCGAACTATGGCTACACCTTC. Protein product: CASTRTSLGGANYGYTF.

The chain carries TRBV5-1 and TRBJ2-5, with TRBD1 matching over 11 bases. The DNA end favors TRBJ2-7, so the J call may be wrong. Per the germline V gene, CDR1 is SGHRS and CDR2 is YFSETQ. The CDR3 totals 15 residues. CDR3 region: CASSLEPGQGVEQYF. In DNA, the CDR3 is TGCGCCAGCAGCTTGGAGCCGGGACAGGGGGTCGAGCAGTACTTC.

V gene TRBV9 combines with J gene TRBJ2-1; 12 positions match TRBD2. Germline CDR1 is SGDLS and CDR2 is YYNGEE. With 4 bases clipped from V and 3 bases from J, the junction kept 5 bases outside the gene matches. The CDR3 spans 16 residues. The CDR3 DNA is TGTGCCAGCAGCCCTAGGACTAGCGGGAACTACAATGAGCAGTTCTTC. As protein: CASSPRTSGNYNEQFF.

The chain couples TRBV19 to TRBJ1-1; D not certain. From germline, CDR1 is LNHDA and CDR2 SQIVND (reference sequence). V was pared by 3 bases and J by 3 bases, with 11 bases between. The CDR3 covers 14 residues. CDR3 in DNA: TGTGCCAGTAGTATGGGAGGTTTTTACACTGAAGCTTTCTTT. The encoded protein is CASSMGGFYTEAFF.

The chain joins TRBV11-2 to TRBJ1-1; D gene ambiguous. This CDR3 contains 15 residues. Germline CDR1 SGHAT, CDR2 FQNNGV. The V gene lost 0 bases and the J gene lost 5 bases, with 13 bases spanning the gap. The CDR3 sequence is CASSLDGEGGTEAFF. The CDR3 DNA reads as TGTGCCAGCAGCTTAGATGGCGAAGGAGGGACTGAAGCTTTCTTT. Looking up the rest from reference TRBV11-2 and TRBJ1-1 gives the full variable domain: EAGVAQSPRYKIIEKRQSVAFWCNPISGHATLYWYQQILGQGPKLLIQFQNNGVVDDSQLPKDRFSAERLKGVDSTLKIQPAKLEDSAVYLCASSLDGEGGTEAFFGQGTRLTVV.

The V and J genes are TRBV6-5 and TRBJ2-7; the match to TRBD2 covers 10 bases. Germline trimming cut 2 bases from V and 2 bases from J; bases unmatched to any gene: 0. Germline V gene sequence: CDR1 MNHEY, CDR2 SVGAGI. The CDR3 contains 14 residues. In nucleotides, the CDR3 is TGTGCCAGCAGTTACAGCGGGAGGGCCTACGAGCAGTACTTC. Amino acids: CASSYSGRAYEQYF.

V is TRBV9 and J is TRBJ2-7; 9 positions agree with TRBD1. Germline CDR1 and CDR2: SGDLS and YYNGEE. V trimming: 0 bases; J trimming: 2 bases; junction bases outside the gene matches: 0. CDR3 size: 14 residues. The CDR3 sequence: CASSVGDRAYEQYF. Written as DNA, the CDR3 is TGTGCCAGCAGCGTAGGGGACAGGGCCTACGAGCAGTACTTC.

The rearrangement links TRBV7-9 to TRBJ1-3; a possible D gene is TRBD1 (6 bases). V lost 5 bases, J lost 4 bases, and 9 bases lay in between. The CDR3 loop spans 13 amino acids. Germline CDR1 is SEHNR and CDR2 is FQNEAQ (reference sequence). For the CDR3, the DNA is TGTGCCAGCAGCCGAGGGACAGGAAACACCATATATTTT. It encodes CASSRGTGNTIYF.

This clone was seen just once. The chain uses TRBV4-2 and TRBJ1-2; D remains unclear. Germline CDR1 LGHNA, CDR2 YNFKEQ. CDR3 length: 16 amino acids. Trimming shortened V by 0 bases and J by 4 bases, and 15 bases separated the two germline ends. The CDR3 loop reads CASSQDTADRGYGYTF. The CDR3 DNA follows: TGTGCCAGCAGCCAAGACACGGCAGACCGTGGCTATGGCTACACCTTC.

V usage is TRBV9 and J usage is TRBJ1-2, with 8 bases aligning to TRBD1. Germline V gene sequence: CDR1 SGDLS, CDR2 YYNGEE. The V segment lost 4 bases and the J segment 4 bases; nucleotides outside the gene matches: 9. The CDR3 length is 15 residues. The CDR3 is CASSSRQGSRYGYTF. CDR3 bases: TGTGCCAGCAGCTCCCGACAGGGGAGTCGCTATGGCTACACCTTC.

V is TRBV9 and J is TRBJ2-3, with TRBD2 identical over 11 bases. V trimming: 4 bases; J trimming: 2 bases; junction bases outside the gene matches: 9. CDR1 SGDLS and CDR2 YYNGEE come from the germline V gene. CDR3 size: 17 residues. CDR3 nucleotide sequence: TGTGCCAGCAGCCTCTTTTTAGCGGGAGGGAACACAGATACGCAGTATTTT. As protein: CASSLFLAGGNTDTQYF.

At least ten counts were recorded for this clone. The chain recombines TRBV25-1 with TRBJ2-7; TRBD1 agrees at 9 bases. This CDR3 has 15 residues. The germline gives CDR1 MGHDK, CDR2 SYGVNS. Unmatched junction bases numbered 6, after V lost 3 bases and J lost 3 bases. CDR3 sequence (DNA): TGTGCCAGCAGTGATATGGACAGGGGTCTCTACGAGCAGTACTTC. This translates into CASSDMDRGLYEQYF.

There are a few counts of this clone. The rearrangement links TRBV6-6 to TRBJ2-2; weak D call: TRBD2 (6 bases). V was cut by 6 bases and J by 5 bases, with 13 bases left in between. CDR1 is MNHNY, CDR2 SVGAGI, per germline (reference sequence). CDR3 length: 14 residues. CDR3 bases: TGTGCCAGCAGCCGGGATGGGGGGACCGGGGAGCTGTTTTTT. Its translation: CASSRDGGTGELFF.

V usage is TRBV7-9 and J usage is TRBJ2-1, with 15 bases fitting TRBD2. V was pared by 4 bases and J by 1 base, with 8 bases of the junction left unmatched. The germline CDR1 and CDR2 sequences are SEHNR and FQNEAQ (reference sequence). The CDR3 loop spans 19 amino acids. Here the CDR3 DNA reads TGTGCCAGCAGCTCGGGACTAGCGGGAGGACCGCTATCCTACAATGAGCAGTTCTTC. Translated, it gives CASSSGLAGGPLSYNEQFF.

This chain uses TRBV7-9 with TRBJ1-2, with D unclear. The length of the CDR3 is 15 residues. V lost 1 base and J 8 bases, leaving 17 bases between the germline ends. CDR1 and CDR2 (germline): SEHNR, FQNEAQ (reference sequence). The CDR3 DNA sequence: TGTGCCAGCAGCTTAGAATCGCGGGGTAGGAGCGGCTACACCTTC. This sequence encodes CASSLESRGRSGYTF.

CDR3 sequence reads: CATGGLRGYTF. In DNA, the CDR3 is TGTGCCACCGGGGGGTTAAGAGGCTACACCTTC. This chain uses TRBV7-9 with TRBJ1-2; a weak D match, TRBD1 (5 bases). Per the germline V gene, CDR1 is SEHNR and CDR2 is FQNEAQ (reference sequence). V dropped 10 bases and J dropped 8 bases, with 14 bases sitting between them. This CDR3 has 11 amino acids. Drawing the rest from reference TRBV7-9 and TRBJ1-2, the complete variable domain is DTGVSQNPRHKITKRGQNVTFRCDPISEHNRLYWYRQTLGQGPEFLTYFQNEAQLEKSRLLSDRFSAERPKGSFSTLEIQRTEQGDSAMYLCATGGLRGYTFGSGTRLTVV.

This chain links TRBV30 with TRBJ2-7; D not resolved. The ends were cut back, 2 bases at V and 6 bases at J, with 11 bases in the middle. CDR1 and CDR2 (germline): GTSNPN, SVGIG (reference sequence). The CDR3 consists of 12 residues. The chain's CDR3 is CAWSTTRVEQYF. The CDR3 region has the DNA TGTGCCTGGAGTACCACACGGGTCGAGCAGTACTTC.

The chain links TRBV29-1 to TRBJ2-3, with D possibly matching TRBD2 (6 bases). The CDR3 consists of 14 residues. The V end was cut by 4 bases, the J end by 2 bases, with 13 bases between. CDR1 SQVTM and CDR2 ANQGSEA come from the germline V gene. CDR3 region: CSVAEGLNTDTQYF. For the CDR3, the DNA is TGCAGCGTTGCGGAGGGGCTCAACACAGATACGCAGTATTTT.

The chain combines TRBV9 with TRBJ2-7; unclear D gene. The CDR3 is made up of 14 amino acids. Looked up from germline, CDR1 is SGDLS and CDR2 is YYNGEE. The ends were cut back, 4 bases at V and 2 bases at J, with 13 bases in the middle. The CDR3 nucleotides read TGTGCCAGCAGCCCACGAGCCTCCGCCTACGAGCAGTACTTC. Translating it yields CASSPRASAYEQYF.

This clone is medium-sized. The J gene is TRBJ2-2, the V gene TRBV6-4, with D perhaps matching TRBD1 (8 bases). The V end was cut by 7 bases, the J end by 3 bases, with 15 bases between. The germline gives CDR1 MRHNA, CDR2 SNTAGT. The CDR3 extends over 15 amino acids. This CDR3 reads CASTRTGGDTGELFF. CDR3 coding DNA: TGTGCCAGCACCCGCACAGGGGGGGACACCGGGGAGCTGTTTTTT.

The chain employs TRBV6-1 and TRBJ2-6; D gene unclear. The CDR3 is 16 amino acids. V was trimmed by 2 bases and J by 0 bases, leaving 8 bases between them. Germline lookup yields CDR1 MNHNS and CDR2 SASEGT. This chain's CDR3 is CASSESRSSGANVLTF. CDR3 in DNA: TGTGCCAGCAGTGAAAGTCGGAGCTCTGGGGCCAACGTCCTGACTTTC.

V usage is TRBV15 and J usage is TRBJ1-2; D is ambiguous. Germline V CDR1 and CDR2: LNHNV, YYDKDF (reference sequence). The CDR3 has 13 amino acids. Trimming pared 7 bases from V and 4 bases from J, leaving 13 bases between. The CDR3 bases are TGTGCCACCACCGATGGGGTTTCCTATGGCTACACCTTC. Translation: CATTDGVSYGYTF.

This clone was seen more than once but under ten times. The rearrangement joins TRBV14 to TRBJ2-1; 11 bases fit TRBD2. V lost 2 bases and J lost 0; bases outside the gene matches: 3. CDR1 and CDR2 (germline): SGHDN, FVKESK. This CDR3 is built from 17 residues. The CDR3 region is CASSQWLAGGSYNEQFF. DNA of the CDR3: TGTGCCAGCAGCCAATGGCTAGCGGGAGGCTCCTACAATGAGCAGTTCTTC.